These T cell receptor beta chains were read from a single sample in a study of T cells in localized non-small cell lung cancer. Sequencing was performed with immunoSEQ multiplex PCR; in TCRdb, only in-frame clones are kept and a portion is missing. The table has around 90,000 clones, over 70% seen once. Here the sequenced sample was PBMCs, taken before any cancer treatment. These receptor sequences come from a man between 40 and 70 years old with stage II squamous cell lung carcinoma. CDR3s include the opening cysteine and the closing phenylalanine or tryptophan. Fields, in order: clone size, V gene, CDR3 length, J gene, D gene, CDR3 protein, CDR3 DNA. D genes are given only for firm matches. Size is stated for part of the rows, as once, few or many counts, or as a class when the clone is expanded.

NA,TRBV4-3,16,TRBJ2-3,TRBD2,CASSPGTSGGTDTQYF,TGCGCCAGCAGCCCGGGGACTAGCGGGGGGACAGATACGCAGTATTTT
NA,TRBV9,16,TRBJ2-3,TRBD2,CASSVFAGEEGDTQYF,TGTGCCAGCAGCGTGTTCGCGGGGGAAGAGGGAGATACGCAGTATTTT
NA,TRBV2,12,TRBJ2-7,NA,CASSEVLDEQYF,TGTGCCAGCAGTGAAGTCCTAGACGAGCAGTACTTC
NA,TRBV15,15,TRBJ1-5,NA,CATSRGVGPYQPQHF,TGTGCCACCAGCAGAGGGGTCGGACCGTATCAGCCCCAGCATTTT
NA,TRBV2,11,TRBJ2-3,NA,CASSAPDTQYF,TGTGCCAGCAGTGCCCCAGATACGCAGTATTTT
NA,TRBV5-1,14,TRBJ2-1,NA,CASSPSMGGNEQFF,TGCGCCAGCAGCCCATCGATGGGAGGAAATGAGCAGTTCTTC
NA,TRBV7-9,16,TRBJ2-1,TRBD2,CASSSVTGLANDEQFF,TGTGCCAGCAGCTCAGTCACGGGACTAGCTAACGATGAGCAGTTCTTC
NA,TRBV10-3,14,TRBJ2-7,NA,CAISGRQGAYEQYF,TGTGCCATCAGTGGGCGCCAGGGAGCTTACGAGCAGTACTTC
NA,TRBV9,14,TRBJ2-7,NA,CASSPWDGSYEQYF,TGTGCCAGCAGCCCCTGGGACGGATCCTACGAGCAGTACTTC
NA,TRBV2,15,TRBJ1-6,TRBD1,CASSVYRGNNSPLHF,TGTGCCAGCAGTGTATACAGGGGTAATAATTCACCCCTCCACTTT
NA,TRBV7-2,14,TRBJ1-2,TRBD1,CASSATGAAYGYTF,TGTGCCAGCAGCGCGACAGGGGCCGCCTATGGCTACACCTTC
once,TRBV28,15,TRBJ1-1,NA,CASSLRGFRGTEAFF,TGTGCCAGCAGTTTACGGGGTTTCAGGGGAACTGAAGCTTTCTTT
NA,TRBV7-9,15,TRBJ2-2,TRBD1,CASSSGQGATGELFF,TGTGCCAGCAGCTCGGGACAGGGGGCAACCGGGGAGCTGTTTTTT
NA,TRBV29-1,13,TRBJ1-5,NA,CSVSGRGDQPQHF,TGCAGCGTTTCGGGTAGGGGCGATCAGCCCCAGCATTTT
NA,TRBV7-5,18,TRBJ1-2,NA,CVRSSTGFASKRNYGYTF,TGTGTCAGAAGCTCGACAGGGTTCGCTTCAAAGCGTAACTATGGCTACACCTTC
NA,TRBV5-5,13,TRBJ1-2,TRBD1,CASSDRGNYGYTF,TGTGCCAGCAGTGACAGGGGGAACTATGGCTACACCTTC
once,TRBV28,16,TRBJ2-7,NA,CASSDITLGYSYEQYF,TGTGCCAGCAGTGATATTACCCTGGGTTACTCCTACGAGCAGTACTTC
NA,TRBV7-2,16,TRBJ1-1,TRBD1,CASSLKIDKGATEAFF,TGTGCCAGCAGCTTAAAGATAGATAAGGGGGCGACTGAAGCTTTCTTT
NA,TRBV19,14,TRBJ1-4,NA,CASSINGHNEKLFF,TGTGCCAGTAGTATTAACGGTCATAATGAAAAACTGTTTTTT
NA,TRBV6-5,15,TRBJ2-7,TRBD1,CASSRGWTGHQEQYF,TGTGCCAGCAGCCGCGGATGGACAGGGCATCAAGAGCAGTACTTC
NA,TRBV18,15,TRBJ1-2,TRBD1,CASSPRQGQASGYTF,TGTGCCAGCTCACCCCGACAGGGACAGGCTTCTGGCTACACCTTC
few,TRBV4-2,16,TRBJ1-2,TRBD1,CASSQDSNRGHYGYTF,TGTGCCAGCAGCCAAGATTCCAACAGGGGGCACTATGGCTACACCTTC
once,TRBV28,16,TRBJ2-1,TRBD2,CASSLRGGTSYNEQFF,TGTGCCAGCAGTTTAAGGGGCGGGACTAGCTACAATGAGCAGTTCTTC
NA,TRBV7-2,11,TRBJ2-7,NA,CASSLIGEQYF,TGTGCCAGCAGCTTAATAGGCGAGCAGTACTTC
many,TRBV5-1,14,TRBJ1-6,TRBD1,CASSSGTENSPLHF,TGCGCCAGCAGTTCCGGGACAGAAAATTCACCCCTCCACTTT
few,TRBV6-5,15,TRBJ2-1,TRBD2,CASSYGLAGNNEQFF,TGTGCCAGCAGTTACGGGCTAGCGGGGAACAATGAGCAGTTCTTC
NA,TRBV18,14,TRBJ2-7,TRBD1,CASSPPLTGEKQYF,TGTGCCAGCTCACCACCGTTGACAGGGGAAAAGCAGTACTTC
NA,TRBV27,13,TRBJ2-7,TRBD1,CASSLSRTGEQYF,TGTGCCAGCAGTTTATCGCGGACAGGCGAGCAGTACTTC
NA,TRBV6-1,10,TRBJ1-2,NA,CASSEAGSTF,TGTGCCAGCAGTGAAGCAGGGAGCACCTTC
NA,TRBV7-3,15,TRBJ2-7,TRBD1,CASSPRAGGSYEQYF,TGTGCCAGCAGCCCGAGAGCAGGGGGCTCCTACGAGCAGTACTTC
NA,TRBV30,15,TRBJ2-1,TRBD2,CAWGRTSGMYNEQFF,TGTGCCTGGGGACGGACTAGCGGGATGTACAATGAGCAGTTCTTC
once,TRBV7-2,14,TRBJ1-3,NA,CASSLDRDGNTIYF,TGTGCCAGCAGCTTAGACCGGGATGGAAACACCATATATTTT
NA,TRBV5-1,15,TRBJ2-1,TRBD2,CASSPSGGANNEQFF,TGCGCCAGCAGCCCGAGCGGGGGTGCTAACAATGAGCAGTTCTTC
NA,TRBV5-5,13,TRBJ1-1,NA,CASSLTGVIEAFF,TGTGCCAGCAGCTTGACCGGCGTGATTGAAGCTTTCTTT
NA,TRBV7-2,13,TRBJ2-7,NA,CASSLGGPDEQYF,TGTGCCAGCAGCTTAGGGGGGCCAGACGAGCAGTACTTC
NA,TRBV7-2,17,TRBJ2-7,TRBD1,CASSSPGQGTLSYEQYF,TGTGCCAGCAGTTCTCCGGGACAGGGTACACTCTCCTACGAGCAGTACTTC
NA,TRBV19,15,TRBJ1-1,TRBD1,CASSIGWTGNTEAFF,TGTGCCAGTAGTATAGGATGGACAGGGAACACTGAAGCTTTCTTT
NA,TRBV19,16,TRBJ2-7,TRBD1,CASSIDHRDRGYEQYF,TGTGCCAGTAGTATAGATCACCGGGACAGGGGTTACGAGCAGTACTTC
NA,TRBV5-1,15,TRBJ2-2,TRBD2,CASSATSVNTGELFF,TGCGCCAGCAGCGCGACTAGCGTGAACACCGGGGAGCTGTTTTTT
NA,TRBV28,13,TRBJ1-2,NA,CASRDGRNYGYTF,TGTGCCAGCAGGGACGGCCGTAACTATGGCTACACCTTC
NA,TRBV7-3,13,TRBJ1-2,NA,CASSLSQLSGYTF,TGTGCCAGCAGCTTAAGCCAGCTCTCTGGCTACACCTTC